This TCR beta chain was retrieved from a study of molecular identifiers for immune sequencing clone quantification. In regard to this clonotype: What it recognizes is unknown.

Germline values: CDR1 MNHEY, CDR2 SMNVEV (reference sequence). Trimming stripped 0 bases from V and 0 bases from J, with 9 bases between. The CDR3 has 15 residues. Whole-study results and caveats: Barcode-sharing identical TCR molecules could underestimate highly expanded clone sizes.

With listed TCR primers and previously described methods, bulk TCR libraries were prepared. TCRdb reprocessed the PCR reads with MiXCR, giving one entry per CDR3 protein. The repertoire holds approximately 550,000 distinct CDR3 sequences, approximately 25% seen once, with approximately 0.8% in the top ten. Sequencing libraries of naive CD8 cells derived from approximately 20,000 to 1,000,000 sorted cells with 10%, 30% or 50% RNA. The V and J genes are TRBV27 and TRBJ2-7; D possibly uses TRBD1 or TRBD2 (6 bases each). The receptor comes from a human donor in good health. Some libraries in this study had Jurkat cell RNA spiked in. Specimen: naive CD8+ T cells from blood, with Jurkat cell RNA spiked in. This sample's subset: FACS-sorted CD8+CD4-CCR7+CD45RA+ naive T cells. The CDR3 DNA sequence: TGTGCCAGCAGTTTATCGGGGGGCGTCTCCTACGAGCAGTACTTC. It translates to CASSLSGGVSYEQYF.